These 5 T cell receptor beta chains were sequenced from one sample in a study of vaccination effects on CD4 cells after COVID-19. No cognate antigen is known for these TCRs. Only in-frame clones appear in the TCRdb table, and some are missing; sequencing was by immunoSEQ multiplex PCR. The sample gives 71,000 or so clones, around three quarters of which show up once; under 4.5% is in the top ten. ViraFEST expansion of antigen-specific CD4+ T cells with viral peptide pools preceded sequencing. Having been cultured for approximately ten days, the cells underwent CD4+ T cell isolation. Vaccine recipients lacked prior SARS-CoV-2 infection and had negative nucleocapsid antibodies. The sequencing here drew on CD4+ T cells from PBMCs cultured with HCoV-OC43 spike peptides, taken before COVID-19 vaccination. The subset here: HCoV-OC43 spike overlapping peptide pool stimulation. These receptors originate from a human donor who received a COVID-19 vaccine.

This clone was counted only a few times. The chain links TRBV2 to TRBJ2-3; tentatively, D is TRBD1 (5 bases). The V gene's germline CDR1 is SNHLY and CDR2 FYNNEI. The CDR3 runs 12 residues. V was shortened by 6 bases and J by 5 bases, with 9 bases between the two germline ends. CDR3 bases: TGTGCCAGCAGGATGCAGGGAGATACGCAGTATTTT. As protein: CASRMQGDTQYF.

This chain joins TRBV6-5 and TRBJ1-1, with D possibly TRBD1 on 5 matching bases. V lost 5 bases to trimming and J lost 10 bases, with 14 bases between them. Germline V gene sequence: CDR1 MNHEY, CDR2 SVGAGI. The length of the CDR3 is 12 residues. CDR3 amino acids: CASSLGRGRAFF. The DNA of the CDR3 is TGTGCCAGCAGTCTGGGAAGGGGAAGAGCTTTCTTT.

The genes are TRBV19 and TRBJ2-5; D may be TRBD1 or TRBD2 (5 bases each). CDR1 LNHDA and CDR2 SQIVND come from the germline V gene (reference sequence). The germline V and J ends were trimmed by 5 bases and 5 bases, with 18 bases remaining between them. The CDR3 runs to 15 residues. CDR3 bases: TGTGCCAGTAGTGCCTGGGACGGCTCCGGGGAGACCCAGTACTTC. Amino acid sequence: CASSAWDGSGETQYF.

The chain has TRBV12-3 or TRBV12-4 and TRBJ1-1; D gene ambiguous. The CDR3 is 13 residues long. The germline V and J ends were trimmed by 3 bases and 0 bases, with 5 bases remaining between them. The CDR3 sequence: CASSFYVNTEAFF. The CDR3 region has the DNA TGTGCCAGCAGTTTTTATGTGAACACTGAAGCTTTCTTT.

The chain joins TRBV5-1 to TRBJ2-6; D is uncertain. Germline CDR1 and CDR2: SGHRS and YFSETQ. The CDR3 runs 15 residues. Trimming cost V 6 bases and J 0 bases, with 10 bases left between them. CDR3 sequence (DNA): TGCGCCAGCATAGGACGGAACTCTGGGGCCAACGTCCTGACTTTC. It yields the protein CASIGRNSGANVLTF.